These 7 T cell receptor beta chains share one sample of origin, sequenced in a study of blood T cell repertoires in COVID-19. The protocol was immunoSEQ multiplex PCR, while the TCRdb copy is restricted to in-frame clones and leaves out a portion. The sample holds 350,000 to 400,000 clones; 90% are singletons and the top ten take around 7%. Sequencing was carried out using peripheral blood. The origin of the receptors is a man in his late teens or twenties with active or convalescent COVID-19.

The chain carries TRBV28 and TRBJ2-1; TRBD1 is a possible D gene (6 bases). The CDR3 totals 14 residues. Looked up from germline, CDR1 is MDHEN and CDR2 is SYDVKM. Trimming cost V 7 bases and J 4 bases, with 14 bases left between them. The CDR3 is CASNGGPIYNEQFF. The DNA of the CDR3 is TGTGCCAGCAATGGGGGCCCTATTTACAATGAGCAGTTCTTC.

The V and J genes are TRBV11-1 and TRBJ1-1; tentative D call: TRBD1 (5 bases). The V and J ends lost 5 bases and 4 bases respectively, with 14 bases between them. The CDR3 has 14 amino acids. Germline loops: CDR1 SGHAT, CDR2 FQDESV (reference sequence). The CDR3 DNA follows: TGTGCCAGCAGCCCCAGTCCACAGGCCACTGAAGCTTTCTTT. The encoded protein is CASSPSPQATEAFF.

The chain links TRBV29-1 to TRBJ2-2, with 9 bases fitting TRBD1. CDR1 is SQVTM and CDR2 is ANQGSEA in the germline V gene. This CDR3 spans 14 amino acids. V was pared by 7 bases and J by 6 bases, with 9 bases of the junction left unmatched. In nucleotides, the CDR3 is TGCAGCGCGACGACAGGGGGAGGTTCCGGGGAGCTGTTTTTT. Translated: CSATTGGGSGELFF.

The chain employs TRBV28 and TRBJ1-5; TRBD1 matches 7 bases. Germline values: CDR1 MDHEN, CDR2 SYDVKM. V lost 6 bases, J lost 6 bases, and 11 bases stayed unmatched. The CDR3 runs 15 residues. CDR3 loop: CASRLNRGFSQPQHF. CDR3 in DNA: TGTGCCAGCAGGCTAAACAGGGGCTTTAGTCAGCCCCAGCATTTT.

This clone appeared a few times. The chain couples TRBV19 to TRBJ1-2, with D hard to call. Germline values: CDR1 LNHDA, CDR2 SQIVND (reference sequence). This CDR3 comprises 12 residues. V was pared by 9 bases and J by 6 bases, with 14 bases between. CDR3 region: CASSHFADGYTF. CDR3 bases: TGTGCCAGCTCGCACTTCGCTGATGGCTACACCTTC.

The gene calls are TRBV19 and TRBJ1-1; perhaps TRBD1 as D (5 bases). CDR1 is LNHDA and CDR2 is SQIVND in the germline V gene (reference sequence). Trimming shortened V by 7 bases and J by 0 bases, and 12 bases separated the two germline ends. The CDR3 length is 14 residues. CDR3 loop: CASTVGGVNTEAFF. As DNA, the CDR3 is TGTGCCAGTACCGTGGGGGGGGTGAACACTGAAGCTTTCTTT.

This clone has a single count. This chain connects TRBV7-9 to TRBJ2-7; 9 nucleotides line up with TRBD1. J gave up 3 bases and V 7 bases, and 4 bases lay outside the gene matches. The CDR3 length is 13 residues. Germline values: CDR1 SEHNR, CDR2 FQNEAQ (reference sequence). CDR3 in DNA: TGTGCCAGCATCGGGACAGGGATCTACGAGCAGTACTTC. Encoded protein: CASIGTGIYEQYF.